This is a list of T cell receptor beta chains from one sample in a study of blood T cell repertoires in COVID-19. The protocol was immunoSEQ multiplex PCR, while the TCRdb copy is restricted to in-frame clones and leaves out a portion. The data hold 250,000 to 350,000 clones, with around 90% observed a single time. The sequencing input was peripheral blood. Receptors originate from a woman in her 40s who had recovered from COVID-19. Both conserved end residues are part of each CDR3.

TRBJ2-7 | TRBV19 | CASSVDRERTYEQYF
TRBJ2-7 | TRBV7-3 | CASSLTYGYEQYF
TRBJ2-3 | TRBV6-4 | CASSRGGVTDTQYF
TRBJ1-2 | TRBV4-1 | CASSQAVDSDYGYTF
TRBJ1-5 | TRBV24-1 | CATSDSSGGGQPQHF
TRBJ2-1 | TRBV7-3 | CASSLTSGTYNEQFF
TRBJ2-2 | TRBV19 | CASSIDLGGWITGELFF
TRBJ2-7 | TRBV15 | CATSQAGMESYEQYF
TRBJ1-3 | TRBV5-6 | CASSFGDGISSGNTIYF
TRBJ2-7 | TRBV6-5 | CASSQTSAGVGEQYF
TRBJ1-4 | TRBV3-1/TRBV3-2 | CASSLGTLEKLFF
TRBJ2-7 | TRBV30 | CAWIPEVAGAYGEQYF
TRBJ1-1 | TRBV5-1 | CASSLSGVAEAFF
TRBJ2-3 | TRBV9 | CASSVGISGPSTDTQYF
TRBJ1-1 | TRBV5-6 | CASSLGQWNTEAFF
TRBJ2-2 | TRBV2 | CASTQGANTGELFF
TRBJ2-7 | TRBV24-1 | CATSDLRDTAAYEQYF
TRBJ1-5 | TRBV6-1 | CASSERTGGSEQPQHF
TRBJ1-4 | TRBV15 | CATSRGQGAYEKLFF
TRBJ2-1 | TRBV4-2 | CASSQVGSGTTRGEQFF
TRBJ1-4 | TRBV7-9 | CASSLDLRGVNEKLFF
TRBJ1-4 | TRBV11-3 | CASSSTANEKLFF
TRBJ1-6 | TRBV21-1 | CASSKKKREYNSPLHF
TRBJ1-5 | TRBV28 | CASSWAGDQPQHF
TRBJ1-1 | TRBV18 | CASSPPRAIGRDTEAFF
TRBJ1-6 | TRBV3-1/TRBV3-2 | CASSFGTGDNSPLHF
TRBJ2-3 | TRBV27 | CASSLFPTDTQYF
TRBJ2-5 | TRBV9 | CASSVGTSRETQYF
TRBJ1-1 | TRBV5-1 | CASSSLGGESSEAFF
TRBJ2-1 | TRBV28 | CASSLPSVGGDNEQFF
TRBJ2-1 | TRBV9 | CASSVSGYNEQFF
TRBJ2-7 | TRBV5-8 | CASSPTVLGPIYEQYF
TRBJ2-1 | TRBV3-1/TRBV3-2 | CASSLFGGLAGGHYNEQFF
TRBJ1-1 | TRBV5-1 | CASSLLQGTEAFF
TRBJ1-3 | TRBV4-1 | CASSPRDRDHTIYF
TRBJ2-7 | TRBV7-2 | CASSRTGLNYEQYF
TRBJ1-1 | TRBV30 | CAWSVDAGQVGEAFF
TRBJ2-3 | TRBV15 | CATSRVGTATSTDTQYF
TRBJ1-4 | TRBV7-9 | CASSFPQGGANEKLFF
TRBJ2-2 | TRBV19 | CASSSLEGGPTGELFF
TRBJ2-1 | TRBV28 | CASSWTRDEQFF
TRBJ2-5 | TRBV11-1 | CASSLAFHRGETQYF